The rows below give T cell receptor beta chains drawn from one sample of a study of Ad26.COV2.S vaccination and SARS-CoV-2 variants. Some clones are missing from TCRdb's copy, which holds only in-frame ones; the method was immunoSEQ multiplex PCR. The sample consists of some 520,000 clones, about 83% of them appearing once. The sample in question was peripheral blood, obtained in a trial of Ad26.COV2.S vaccine versus placebo. Every receptor here comes from a person between 18 and 60 years old who received the Ad26.COV2.S COVID-19 vaccine or a placebo. CDR3s include the opening cysteine and the closing phenylalanine or tryptophan. A D gene is named only where the DNA matches it firmly. Part of the rows lack a size; the others show once, few, many or a class for expanded clones.

V	size	D	J	DNA	CDR3
TRBV5-1	.	TRBD1	TRBJ2-7	TGCGCCAGCAGCTCACTCACAGGGGACGAGCAGTACTTC	CASSSLTGDEQYF
TRBV2	few	.	TRBJ2-2	TGTGCCAGCAACGACCTAGCTGAGGCCGGGGAGCTGTTTTTT	CASNDLAEAGELFF
TRBV6-5	once	TRBD2	TRBJ2-2	TGTGCCAGCAACCGGGAGGGGACGAACACCGGGGAGCTGTTTTTT	CASNREGTNTGELFF
TRBV4-1	once	.	TRBJ2-7	TGCGCCAGCAGCCGGATCAACCCCGTCCGGGATCAGTACGAGCAGTACTTC	CASSRINPVRDQYEQYF
TRBV30	.	.	TRBJ2-2	TGTGCCTGGGAAGAACCAGGGAGGTATCCCGGGGAGCTGTTTTTT	CAWEEPGRYPGELFF
TRBV6-5	.	.	TRBJ2-7	TGTGCCAGCAGGGGGGGGGCTACCGAAGCTCAAGAGCAGTACTTC	CASRGGATEAQEQYF
TRBV28	.	TRBD1	TRBJ1-2	TGTGCCAGCAGTTTTCCCACCCAGGGGGACTGGGGCTACACCTTC	CASSFPTQGDWGYTF
TRBV4-2	.	.	TRBJ1-1	TGTGCCAGCAGCCAAGATTGGCGGGGAATGAACACTGAAGCTTTCTTT	CASSQDWRGMNTEAFF
TRBV28	.	.	TRBJ1-2	TGTGCCAGCCGCCCGCCAGAATTCTATGGCTACACCTTC	CASRPPEFYGYTF
TRBV7-2	.	TRBD1	TRBJ2-4	TGTGCCAGCAGCTCCAGGGGACAGAGTATAGCCAAAAACATTCAGTACTTC	CASSSRGQSIAKNIQYF
TRBV7-8	.	.	TRBJ2-6	TGTGCCAGCAACCCGACCACTGCGTCTGGGGCCAACGTCCTGACTTTC	CASNPTTASGANVLTF
TRBV5-5	.	.	TRBJ2-1	TGTGCCAGCAGCTTATCCGGAACCTCCTACAATGAGCAGTTCTTC	CASSLSGTSYNEQFF
TRBV12-3/TRBV12-4	.	.	TRBJ1-2	TGTGCCAGCAGTTTCTTAGGCTATGGCTACACCTTC	CASSFLGYGYTF
TRBV2	.	TRBD1	TRBJ1-1	TGTGCCAGCAGGTTACAGGGGGACCGTCAAGCTTTCTTT	CASRLQGDRQAFF
TRBV7-9	.	TRBD2	TRBJ2-7	TGTGCCAGCAGCTCAACGATCGGGACTAGCAAGATTTACGAGCAGTACTTC	CASSSTIGTSKIYEQYF